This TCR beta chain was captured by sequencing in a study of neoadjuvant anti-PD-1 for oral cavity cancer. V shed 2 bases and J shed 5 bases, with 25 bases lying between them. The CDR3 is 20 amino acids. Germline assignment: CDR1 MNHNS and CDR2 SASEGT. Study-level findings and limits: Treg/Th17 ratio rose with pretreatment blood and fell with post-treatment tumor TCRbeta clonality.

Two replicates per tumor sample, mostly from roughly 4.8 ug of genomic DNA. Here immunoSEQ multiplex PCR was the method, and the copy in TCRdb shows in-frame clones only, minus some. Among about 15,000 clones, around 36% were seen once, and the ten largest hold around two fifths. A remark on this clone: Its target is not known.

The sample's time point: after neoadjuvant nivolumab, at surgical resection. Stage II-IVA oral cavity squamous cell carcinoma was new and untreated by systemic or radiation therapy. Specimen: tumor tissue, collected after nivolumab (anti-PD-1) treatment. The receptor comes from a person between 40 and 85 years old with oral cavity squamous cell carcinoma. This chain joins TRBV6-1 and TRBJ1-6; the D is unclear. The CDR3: CASSEIRPGGRVLNNSPLHF. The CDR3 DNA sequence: TGTGCCAGCAGTGAAATCAGGCCAGGAGGGCGCGTTCTGAATAATTCACCCCTCCACTTT.